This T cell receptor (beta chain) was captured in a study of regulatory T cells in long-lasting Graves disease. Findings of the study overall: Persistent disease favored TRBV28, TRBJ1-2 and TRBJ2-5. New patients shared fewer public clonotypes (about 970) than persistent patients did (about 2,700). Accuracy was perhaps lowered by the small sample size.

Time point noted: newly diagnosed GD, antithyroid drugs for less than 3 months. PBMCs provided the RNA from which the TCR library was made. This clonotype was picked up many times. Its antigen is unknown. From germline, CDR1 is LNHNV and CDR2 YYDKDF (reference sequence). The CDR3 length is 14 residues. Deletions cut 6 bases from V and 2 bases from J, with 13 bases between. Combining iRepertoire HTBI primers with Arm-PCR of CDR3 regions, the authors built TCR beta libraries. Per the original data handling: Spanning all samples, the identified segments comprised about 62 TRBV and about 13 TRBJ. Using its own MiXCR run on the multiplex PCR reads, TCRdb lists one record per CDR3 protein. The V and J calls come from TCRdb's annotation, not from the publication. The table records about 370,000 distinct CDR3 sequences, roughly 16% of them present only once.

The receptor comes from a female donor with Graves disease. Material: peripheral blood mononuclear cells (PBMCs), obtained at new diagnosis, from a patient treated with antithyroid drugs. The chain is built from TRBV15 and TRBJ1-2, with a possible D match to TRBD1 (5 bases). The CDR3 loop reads CATRRQTENYGYTF. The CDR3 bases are TGTGCCACCAGACGTCAGACAGAGAACTATGGCTACACCTTC.